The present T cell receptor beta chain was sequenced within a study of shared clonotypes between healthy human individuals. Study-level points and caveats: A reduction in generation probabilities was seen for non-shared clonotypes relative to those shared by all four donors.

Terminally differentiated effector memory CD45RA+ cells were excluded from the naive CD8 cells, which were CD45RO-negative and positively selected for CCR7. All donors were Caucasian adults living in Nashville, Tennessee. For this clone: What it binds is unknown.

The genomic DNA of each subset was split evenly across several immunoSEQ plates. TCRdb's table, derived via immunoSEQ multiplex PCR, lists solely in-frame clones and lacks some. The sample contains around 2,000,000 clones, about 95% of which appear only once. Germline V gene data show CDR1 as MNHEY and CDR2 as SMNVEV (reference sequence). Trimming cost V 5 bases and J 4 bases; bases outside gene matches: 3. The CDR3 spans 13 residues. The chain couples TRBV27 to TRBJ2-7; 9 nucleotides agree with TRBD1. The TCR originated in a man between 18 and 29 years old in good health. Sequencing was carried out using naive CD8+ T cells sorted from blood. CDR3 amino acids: CASSRTGEYEQYF. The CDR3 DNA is TGTGCCAGCAGTCGGACAGGGGAGTACGAGCAGTACTTC.